The rows below give T cell receptor beta chains drawn from one sample of a study of T cell repertoires in aging, cancer and after chemotherapy. TCRdb ran MiXCR on the multiplex PCR reads and lists one entry per CDR3 protein. Of 8,100 or so distinct CDR3 sequences detected, roughly 32% appear once; the ten largest clones hold 2.5% to 4%. The sample was blood. The source is a human donor in good health. CDR3s include the opening cysteine and the closing phenylalanine or tryptophan. Fields, in order: J gene, V gene, clone size, D gene, CDR3 protein, CDR3 DNA. The D gene is left open where the match is weak. Clone size, where shown, is once, few, many, or a class for clones that have expanded.

J: TRBJ1-1
V: TRBV6-5
size: NA
D: NA
CDR3: CASKGGYTEAFF
DNA: TGTGCCAGCAAAGGTGGGTACACTGAAGCTTTCTTT

J: TRBJ2-1
V: TRBV27
size: few
D: TRBD1
CDR3: CASSSGQGEHAGGYNEQFF
DNA: TGTGCCAGCAGTTCAGGACAGGGGGAACATGCTGGGGGCTACAATGAGCAGTTCTTC

J: TRBJ2-2
V: TRBV12-3/TRBV12-4
size: NA
D: NA
CDR3: CASSLTRELFF
DNA: TGTGCCAGCAGTTTAACCCGGGAGCTGTTTTTT

J: TRBJ2-7
V: TRBV15
size: NA
D: NA
CDR3: CATSRDVFYEQYF
DNA: TGTGCCACCAGCAGAGATGTATTCTACGAGCAGTACTTC

J: TRBJ1-2
V: TRBV19
size: few
D: TRBD1
CDR3: CASTHRGRGNGYTF
DNA: TGTGCCAGTACCCACAGGGGCCGCGGCAATGGCTACACCTTC

J: TRBJ2-7
V: TRBV7-2
size: NA
D: NA
CDR3: CASSPRFSGAPWEQYF
DNA: TGTGCCAGCAGCCCACGATTCTCTGGGGCTCCCTGGGAGCAGTACTTC

J: TRBJ2-1
V: TRBV12-3/TRBV12-4
size: NA
D: NA
CDR3: CASSLVAVSSYNEQFF
DNA: TGTGCCAGCAGTTTAGTCGCGGTTAGCTCCTACAATGAGCAGTTCTTC

J: TRBJ2-1
V: TRBV12-3/TRBV12-4
size: NA
D: TRBD2
CDR3: CASRTGTSGNSYNEQFF
DNA: TGTGCCAGCAGAACCGGGACTAGCGGGAACTCCTACAATGAGCAGTTCTTC

J: TRBJ1-1
V: TRBV6-1
size: NA
D: NA
CDR3: CASSETLNTEAFF
DNA: TGTGCCAGCAGTGAAACCCTGAACACTGAAGCTTTCTTT

J: TRBJ2-1
V: TRBV20-1
size: few
D: NA
CDR3: CSARDLRGGDEQFF
DNA: TGCAGTGCTAGAGATCTTAGGGGCGGGGACGAGCAGTTCTTC

J: TRBJ2-1
V: TRBV6-2/TRBV6-3
size: NA
D: TRBD2
CDR3: CATANIGREGRNEQFF
DNA: TGTGCCACCGCTAACATCGGACGGGAGGGTCGGAATGAGCAGTTCTTC

J: TRBJ2-7
V: TRBV5-1
size: NA
D: TRBD2
CDR3: CASSSGLAYEQYF
DNA: TGCGCCAGCAGCTCGGGACTAGCGTACGAGCAGTACTTC

J: TRBJ1-4
V: TRBV5-6
size: NA
D: TRBD1
CDR3: CASSGRQGSREKLFF
DNA: TGTGCCAGCAGCGGGAGACAGGGAAGTAGAGAAAAACTGTTTTTT

J: TRBJ2-7
V: TRBV20-1
size: few
D: TRBD1
CDR3: CSAGPRDRGSYEQYF
DNA: TGCAGTGCTGGGCCAAGAGACAGGGGGTCCTACGAGCAGTACTTC

J: TRBJ2-7
V: TRBV4-3
size: NA
D: TRBD2
CDR3: CASSQGTSGSGVYEQYF
DNA: TGCGCCAGCAGCCAAGGCACTAGCGGGAGCGGAGTCTACGAGCAGTACTTC

J: TRBJ2-7
V: TRBV5-6
size: NA
D: NA
CDR3: CASSLSPGRYEQYF
DNA: TGTGCCAGCAGCTTGTCGCCAGGGCGATACGAGCAGTACTTC

J: TRBJ1-2
V: TRBV20-1
size: NA
D: NA
CDR3: CSAEVSLEGRKYYDGYTF
DNA: TGCAGTGCTGAGGTCTCGTTGGAGGGCAGGAAGTATTATGATGGCTACACCTTC

J: TRBJ2-7
V: TRBV20-1
size: few
D: TRBD2
CDR3: CSARHAERERHEQYF
DNA: TGCAGTGCTAGACATGCTGAGCGGGAGCGCCACGAGCAGTACTTC

J: TRBJ1-1
V: TRBV6-5
size: NA
D: NA
CDR3: CASRQITGTPEAFF
DNA: TGTGCCAGCAGGCAAATTACCGGGACCCCTGAAGCTTTCTTT

J: TRBJ1-2
V: TRBV6-5
size: large
D: NA
CDR3: CASTAGGAYGYTF
DNA: TGTGCCAGCACTGCGGGGGGGGCGTATGGCTACACCTTC

J: TRBJ2-6
V: TRBV6-4
size: NA
D: NA
CDR3: CASSDSGAGANVLTF
DNA: TGTGCCAGCAGTGACTCGGGGGCTGGGGCCAACGTCCTGACTTTC

J: TRBJ1-5
V: TRBV30
size: NA
D: NA
CDR3: CAWSPPLGQPQHF
DNA: TGTGCCTGGAGCCCCCCATTGGGTCAGCCCCAGCATTTT

J: TRBJ1-4
V: TRBV12-3/TRBV12-4
size: few
D: TRBD1
CDR3: CASSGDRKVGKLFF
DNA: TGTGCCAGCAGTGGGGACAGGAAAGTGGGAAAACTGTTTTTT

J: TRBJ2-7
V: TRBV19
size: NA
D: NA
CDR3: CASSIKRVEQYF
DNA: TGTGCCAGTAGTATAAAGCGCGTTGAGCAGTACTTC

J: TRBJ1-6
V: TRBV12-3/TRBV12-4
size: few
D: NA
CDR3: CASSLGQRNSPLHF
DNA: TGTGCCAGCAGTTTAGGGCAGCGGAATTCACCCCTCCACTTT

J: TRBJ2-7
V: TRBV30
size: few
D: TRBD2
CDR3: CAWSALLPREGFYEQYF
DNA: TGTGCCTGGAGTGCCCTCCTTCCGCGGGAGGGCTTCTACGAGCAGTACTTC

J: TRBJ2-2
V: TRBV27
size: NA
D: NA
CDR3: CASSSGWTGELFF
DNA: TGTGCCAGCAGTTCAGGGTGGACCGGGGAGCTGTTTTTT

J: TRBJ2-4
V: TRBV7-2
size: NA
D: TRBD1
CDR3: CASSKLGQGRAKNIQYF
DNA: TGTGCCAGCAGCAAATTAGGACAGGGGCGGGCCAAAAACATTCAGTACTTC

J: TRBJ2-1
V: TRBV5-4
size: NA
D: TRBD1
CDR3: CASSWDRRTGNEQFF
DNA: TGTGCCAGCAGCTGGGACAGGCGCACGGGCAATGAGCAGTTCTTC

J: TRBJ2-5
V: TRBV6-1
size: few
D: NA
CDR3: CASSVGPGQETQYF
DNA: TGTGCCAGCAGTGTCGGCCCGGGACAAGAGACCCAGTACTTC

J: TRBJ2-7
V: TRBV6-2/TRBV6-3
size: NA
D: NA
CDR3: CASSYFGTVYEQYF
DNA: TGTGCCAGCAGTTACTTCGGGACTGTCTACGAGCAGTACTTC

J: TRBJ2-2
V: TRBV24-1
size: NA
D: NA
CDR3: CATQLNTGELFF
DNA: TGTGCCACGCAGTTGAACACCGGGGAGCTGTTTTTT

J: TRBJ1-1
V: TRBV28
size: few
D: NA
CDR3: CASSSRVTDAFF
DNA: TGTGCCAGCAGTTCGAGAGTAACGGACGCTTTCTTT

J: TRBJ2-5
V: TRBV6-5
size: NA
D: TRBD2
CDR3: CASTRLAGGPETQYF
DNA: TGTGCCAGCACCCGACTAGCGGGAGGCCCAGAGACCCAGTACTTC

J: TRBJ2-4
V: TRBV7-9
size: few
D: TRBD1
CDR3: CASSRQGGAKNIQYF
DNA: TGTGCCAGCAGCAGACAGGGGGGTGCCAAAAACATTCAGTACTTC

J: TRBJ1-1
V: TRBV7-2
size: NA
D: NA
CDR3: CASSFRGDSAEAFF
DNA: TGTGCCAGCAGCTTCAGGGGAGATTCTGCTGAAGCTTTCTTT

J: TRBJ1-3
V: TRBV6-1
size: few
D: NA
CDR3: CASRAGASGNTIYF
DNA: TGTGCCAGCCGTGCGGGAGCGAGTGGAAACACCATATATTTT

J: TRBJ2-3
V: TRBV29-1
size: medium-sized
D: NA
CDR3: CSVQHGNTDTQYF
DNA: TGCAGCGTTCAGCACGGTAACACAGATACGCAGTATTTT

J: TRBJ1-5
V: TRBV10-3
size: NA
D: NA
CDR3: CAISDSNQPQHF
DNA: TGTGCCATCAGCGATAGCAATCAGCCCCAGCATTTT

J: TRBJ2-1
V: TRBV7-9
size: few
D: TRBD1
CDR3: CASSLMTGSNEQFF
DNA: TGTGCCAGCAGCTTAATGACAGGGAGTAATGAGCAGTTCTTC

J: TRBJ2-7
V: TRBV27
size: NA
D: NA
CDR3: CASSRPLSGAGSYEQYF
DNA: TGTGCCAGCAGCAGGCCGCTCTCCGGGGCAGGATCCTACGAGCAGTACTTC